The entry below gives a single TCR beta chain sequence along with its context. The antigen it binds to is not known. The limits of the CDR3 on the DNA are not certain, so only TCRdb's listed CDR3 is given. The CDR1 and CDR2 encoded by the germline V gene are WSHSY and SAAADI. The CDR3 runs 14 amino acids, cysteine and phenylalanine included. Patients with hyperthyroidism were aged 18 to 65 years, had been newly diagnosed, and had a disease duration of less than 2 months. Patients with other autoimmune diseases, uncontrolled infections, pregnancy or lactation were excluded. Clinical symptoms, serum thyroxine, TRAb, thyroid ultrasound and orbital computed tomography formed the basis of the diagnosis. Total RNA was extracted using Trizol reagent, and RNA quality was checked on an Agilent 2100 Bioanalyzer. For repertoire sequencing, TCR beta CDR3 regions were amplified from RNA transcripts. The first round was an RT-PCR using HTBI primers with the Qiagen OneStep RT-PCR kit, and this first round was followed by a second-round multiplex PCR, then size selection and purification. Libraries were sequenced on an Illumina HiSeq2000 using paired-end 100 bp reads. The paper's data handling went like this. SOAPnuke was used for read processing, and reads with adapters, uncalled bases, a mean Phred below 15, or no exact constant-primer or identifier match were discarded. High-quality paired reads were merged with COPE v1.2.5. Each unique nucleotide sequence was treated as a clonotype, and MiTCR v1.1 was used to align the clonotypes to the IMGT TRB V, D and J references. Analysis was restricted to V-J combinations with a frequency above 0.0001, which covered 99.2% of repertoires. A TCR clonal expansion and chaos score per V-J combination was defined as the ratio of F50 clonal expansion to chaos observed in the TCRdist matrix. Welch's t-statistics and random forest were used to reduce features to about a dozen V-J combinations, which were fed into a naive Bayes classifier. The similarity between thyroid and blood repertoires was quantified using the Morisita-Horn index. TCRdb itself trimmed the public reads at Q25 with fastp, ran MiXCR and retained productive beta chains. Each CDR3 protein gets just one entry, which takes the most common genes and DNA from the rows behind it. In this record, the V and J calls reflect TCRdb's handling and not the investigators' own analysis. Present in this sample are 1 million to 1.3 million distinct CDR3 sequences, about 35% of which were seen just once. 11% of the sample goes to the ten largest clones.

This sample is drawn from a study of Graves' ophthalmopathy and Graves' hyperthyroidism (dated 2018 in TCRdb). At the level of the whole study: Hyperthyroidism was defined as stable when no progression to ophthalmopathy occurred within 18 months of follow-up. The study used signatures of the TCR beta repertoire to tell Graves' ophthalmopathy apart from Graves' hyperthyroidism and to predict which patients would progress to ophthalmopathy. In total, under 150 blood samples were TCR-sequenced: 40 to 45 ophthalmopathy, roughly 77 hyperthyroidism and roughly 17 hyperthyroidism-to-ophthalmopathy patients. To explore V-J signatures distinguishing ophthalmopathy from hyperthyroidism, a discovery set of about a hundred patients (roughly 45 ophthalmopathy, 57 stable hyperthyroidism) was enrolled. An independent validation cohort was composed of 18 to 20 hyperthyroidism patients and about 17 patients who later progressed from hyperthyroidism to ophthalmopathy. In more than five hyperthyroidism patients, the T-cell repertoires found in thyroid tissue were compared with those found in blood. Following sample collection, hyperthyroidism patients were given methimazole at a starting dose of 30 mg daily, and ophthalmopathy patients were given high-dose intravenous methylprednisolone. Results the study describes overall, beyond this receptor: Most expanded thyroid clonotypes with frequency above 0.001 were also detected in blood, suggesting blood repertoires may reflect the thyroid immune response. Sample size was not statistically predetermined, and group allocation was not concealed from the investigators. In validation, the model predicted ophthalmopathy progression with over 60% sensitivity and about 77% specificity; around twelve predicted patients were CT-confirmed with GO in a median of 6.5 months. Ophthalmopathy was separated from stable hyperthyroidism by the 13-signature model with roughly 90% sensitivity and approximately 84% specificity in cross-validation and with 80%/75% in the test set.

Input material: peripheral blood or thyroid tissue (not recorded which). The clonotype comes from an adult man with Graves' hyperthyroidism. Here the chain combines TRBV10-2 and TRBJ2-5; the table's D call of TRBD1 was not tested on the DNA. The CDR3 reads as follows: CACSARSLGGTQYF.